This T cell receptor beta chain came from a study of cytomegalovirus exposure and HLA in healthy donors. At the level of the study: A subsequent analysis reported that the 95 to 150 validation repertoires were produced on the same platform that had also been used for the 500 to 700 first-cohort repertoires. Overall study results and limits: The study listed approximately 160 cytomegalovirus-associated TCR beta chains. With high specificity and sensitivity, the classifier reportedly diagnosed cytomegalovirus status.

The CDR3 has 14 amino acids. The V gene end was trimmed by 1 base and the J gene end by 2 bases; junction bases not matched to a gene: 2. CDR1 is SGHRS and CDR2 is YFSETQ in the germline V gene. Using immunoSEQ multiplex PCR, the repertoire was profiled, and TCRdb retains in-frame clones only, with some absent. The sample shows about 98,000 clones, roughly 87% of them seen only once. This clone has a single count. Its matching antigen is unknown. The receptor was isolated from a man aged 18 to 29 in good health and CMV-seropositive. Sequenced: PBMCs. The rearrangement links TRBV5-1 to TRBJ2-5, with TRBD2 matching over 7 bases. The CDR3 sequence: CASSLLSGQETQYF. CDR3 DNA sequence: TGCGCCAGCAGCTTGCTTAGCGGGCAAGAGACCCAGTACTTC.